Listed below are T cell receptor beta chains from one sample, sequenced in a study of blood T cells in healthy people across ages. TCRdb reprocessed the 5' RACE reads via MiXCR and lists one record per CDR3 protein. Here the sample spans roughly 1,300,000 distinct CDR3 sequences, 59% being singletons. Material: blood. The receptors here all came from a man younger than 35 in good health. The CDR3 runs from the conserved cysteine through the conserved F or W. Each record gives: J gene, V gene, CDR3 protein.

TRBJ2-2,TRBV28,CASRDWTSGNGELFF
TRBJ1-6,TRBV6-2/TRBV6-3,CASRLMADSPLHF
NA,TRBV20-1,CSAKLASIYYNEQYF
TRBJ2-3,TRBV3-1,CASSQDLSGAGTDTQYF
TRBJ1-6,TRBV6-4,CASSVGGQGYDSPLHF
TRBJ2-1,TRBV29-1,CSVEGPGSHDEQFF
TRBJ2-1,TRBV20-1,CSARGGAVSSYNEQFF
TRBJ1-2,TRBV9,CASSVEGRGYGYTF
TRBJ1-3,TRBV20-1,CSAVRTDPGNTIYF
TRBJ2-1,TRBV9,CASSVGINNEQFF
TRBJ2-1,TRBV20-1,CSARIGSYNEQFF
TRBJ2-1,TRBV27,CASSLSGGGLNEQFF
TRBJ2-1,TRBV20-1,CSASGWDLPGDEQFF
TRBJ2-1,TRBV27,CASSIGLAAYNEQFF
TRBJ2-7,TRBV9,CASSVEGGNSYEQYF
TRBJ2-3,TRBV29-1,CSVEVLPEGRTDTQYF
TRBJ2-5,TRBV20-1,CCTGAGETQYF
TRBJ1-1,TRBV6-6,CASSSLGGDTEAFF
NA,TRBV7-2,CASSFERGRGETQYF
TRBJ2-1,TRBV20-1,CSARDLGSGSGDEQFF
TRBJ1-2,TRBV10-3,CATQTGSNYGYTF
TRBJ2-7,TRBV11-2,CASSTGAAYEQYF
TRBJ2-7,TRBV6-2/TRBV6-3,CASGAQDREVQYF
NA,TRBV27,CASSMPTTGQRTYEQYF
TRBJ1-2,TRBV21-1,CASSNLSIGGAYGYTF
TRBJ2-1,TRBV3-1,CASSQPGQGFYNEQFF
TRBJ2-7,TRBV20-1,CSASADNPDPYEQYF
TRBJ2-3,TRBV25-1,CASSEYQFGRLDTDTQYF
TRBJ2-7,TRBV20-1,CSAGPAGRVRPYEQYF
TRBJ2-3,TRBV2,CASLRTGASTDTQYF
TRBJ2-1,TRBV20-1,CSARSFVGGGSYNEQFF
TRBJ2-3,TRBV28,CATIGGQFTDTQYF
TRBJ2-2,TRBV19,CASSSYRTNTGELFF
TRBJ2-3,TRBV29-1,CSVRGQGNTDTQYF
TRBJ2-3,TRBV9,CASSVGGTGRTDTQYF
TRBJ2-3,TRBV10-3,CAISESRPAFGTDTQYF
NA,TRBV7-9,CASSLEGLGGSSEQYF
TRBJ1-1,TRBV20-1,CSATTDRMNTEAFF
TRBJ2-5,TRBV5-1,CASSRTVSFQETQYF
TRBJ2-4,TRBV21-1,CASSKVGTPPFNIQYF
TRBJ2-7,TRBV6-1,CASSKNFRTDAYEQYF
TRBJ1-6,TRBV7-2,CASSIITGDNSPLHF
TRBJ2-4,TRBV28,CASHVGPLAKNIQYF
TRBJ2-7,TRBV7-2,CASSSTSGFSYEQYF
TRBJ2-7,TRBV28,CASSLREGRINYEQYF